The 8 T cell receptor beta chains below were found in one sample sequenced in a study of shared clonotypes between healthy human individuals. Here immunoSEQ multiplex PCR was the method, and the copy in TCRdb shows in-frame clones only, minus some. The table shows about 2 million clones, with 85% to 95% occurring only once. Sequencing was done on a sample of naive CD4+ T cells sorted from blood. Subset denoted: CD45RA+ positively selected. The source of these receptors is a man younger than 30 in good health.

The CDR3, as DNA: TGTGCCAGCAGTTTATACCCCTATAGAGTTTCTAGCACAGATACGCAGTATTTT. It is translated as CASSLYPYRVSSTDTQYF. V usage is TRBV27 and J usage is TRBJ2-3; the D is unclear. CDR3 length: 18 amino acids. V dropped 1 base and J dropped 0 bases, with 17 bases sitting between them. CDR1 is MNHEY, CDR2 SMNVEV, per germline (reference sequence).

The chain couples TRBV11-2 to TRBJ1-3; D is unclear. The germline V gene has CDR1 SGHAT and CDR2 FQNNGV. V lost 0 bases, J lost 0 bases, and 9 bases lay in between. The CDR3 runs 16 residues. CDR3 region: CASSLEFRVSGNTIYF. CDR3 nucleotides: TGTGCCAGCAGCTTAGAATTTCGGGTCTCTGGAAACACCATATATTTT. The complete variable domain, with remaining parts taken from reference TRBV11-2 and TRBJ1-3, reads EAGVAQSPRYKIIEKRQSVAFWCNPISGHATLYWYQQILGQGPKLLIQFQNNGVVDDSQLPKDRFSAERLKGVDSTLKIQPAKLEDSAVYLCASSLEFRVSGNTIYFGEGSWLTVV.

This clone was counted once. V usage is TRBV5-6 and J usage is TRBJ2-7; TRBD1 aligns across 10 bases. CDR1 and CDR2 from the germline V gene are SGHDT and YYEEEE. V dropped 0 bases and J dropped 2; count of bases not matched to a gene: 2. There are 15 residues in the CDR3. The CDR3: CASSLETGGPYEQYF. The CDR3 DNA reads TGTGCCAGCAGCTTGGAGACAGGGGGCCCCTACGAGCAGTACTTC. Supplemented by reference TRBV5-6 and TRBJ2-7, the full variable domain reads DAGVTQSPTHLIKTRGQQVTLRCSPKSGHDTVSWYQQALGQGPQFIFQYYEEEERQRGNFPDRFSGHQFPNYSSELNVNALLLGDSALYLCASSLETGGPYEQYFGPGTRLTVT.

The V call is TRBV2, the J call TRBJ1-5, with D tentatively TRBD1 (6 bases). The V end was cut by 11 bases, the J end by 6 bases, with 14 bases between. This CDR3 has 12 amino acids. The germline CDR1 and CDR2 sequences are SNHLY and FYNNEI. CDR3 in amino acids: CASGGAVQPQHF. The CDR3 bases are TGTGCCTCGGGGGGGGCGGTTCAGCCCCAGCATTTT. The full variable domain, its missing parts supplied by reference TRBV2 and TRBJ1-5, is EPEVTQTPSHQVTQMGQEVILRCVPISNHLYFYWYRQILGQKVEFLVSFYNNEISEKSEIFDDQFSVERPDGSNFTLKIRSTKLEDSAMYFCASGGAVQPQHFGDGTRLSIL.

V is TRBV28 and J is TRBJ1-2; D uncertain. Trimming left V 2 bases short and J 1 base short, with 14 bases between. Germline V lookup: CDR1 MDHEN, CDR2 SYDVKM. CDR3 length: 16 amino acids. Here the CDR3 DNA reads TGTGCCAGCAGTTTAGCAACCAGGATTTTTAACTATGGCTACACCTTC. Translation: CASSLATRIFNYGYTF.

V gene TRBV4-1 combines with J gene TRBJ2-4, with D maybe TRBD1 (5 bases). This CDR3 region has 15 residues. V lost 0 bases and J lost 7, with 13 bases in between. CDR1 is MGHRA and CDR2 is YSYEKL in the germline V gene. This CDR3 is CASSQDLPRANIQYF. The CDR3 bases are TGCGCCAGCAGCCAAGATCTTCCCAGGGCGAACATTCAGTACTTC.

The chain employs TRBV19 and TRBJ2-5; D is uncertain. The CDR3 is 14 residues long. The V and J ends lost 4 bases and 1 base respectively, with 10 bases between them. Germline V gene data show CDR1 as LNHDA and CDR2 as SQIVND (reference sequence). Here the CDR3 reads CASSSTFPQETQYF. The DNA of the CDR3 is TGTGCCAGTAGTAGCACCTTCCCCCAAGAGACCCAGTACTTC.

Concerning this clone: Other DNA sequences within the sample encode an identical CDR3. The rearrangement links TRBV4-1 to TRBJ2-3; D gene unclear. The V gene lost 1 base and the J gene lost 6 bases, with 5 bases spanning the gap. Germline V lookup: CDR1 MGHRA, CDR2 YSYEKL. This CDR3 is 12 amino acids long. CDR3 DNA sequence: TGCGCCAGCAGCCAAGTTTTGGATACGCAGTATTTT. It specifies CASSQVLDTQYF.